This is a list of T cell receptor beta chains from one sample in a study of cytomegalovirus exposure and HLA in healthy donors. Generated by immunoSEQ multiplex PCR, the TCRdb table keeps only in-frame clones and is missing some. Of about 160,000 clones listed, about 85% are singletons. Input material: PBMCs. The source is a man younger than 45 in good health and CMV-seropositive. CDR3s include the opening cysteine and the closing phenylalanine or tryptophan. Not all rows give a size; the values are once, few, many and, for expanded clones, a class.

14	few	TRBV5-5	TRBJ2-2	CASSLGTGAGELFF
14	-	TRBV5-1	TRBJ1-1	CASSLGTGETEAFF
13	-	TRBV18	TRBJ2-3	CASSPFTGDTQYF
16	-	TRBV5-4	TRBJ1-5	CASRGRGNDSNQPQHF
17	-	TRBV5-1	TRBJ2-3	CASSFDLLGRITDTQYF
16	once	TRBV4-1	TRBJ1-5	CASSQVRAGLDQPQHF
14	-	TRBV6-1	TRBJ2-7	CASNRATFPYEQYF
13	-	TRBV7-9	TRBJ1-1	CASSPLFGAEAFF
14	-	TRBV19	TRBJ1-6	CASSMQGHDSPLHF
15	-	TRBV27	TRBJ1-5	CASSPGQGAIQPQHF
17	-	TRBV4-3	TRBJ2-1	CASSQAVASGGYNEQFF
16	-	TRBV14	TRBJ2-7	CASSQWTGESSYEQYF
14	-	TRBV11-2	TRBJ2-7	CASASAGNRYEQYF
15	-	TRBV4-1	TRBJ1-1	CASSQGAGLVTEAFF
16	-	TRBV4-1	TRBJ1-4	CASSLEPRGTNEKLFF
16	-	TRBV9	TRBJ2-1	CASSVKRGGDYNEQFF
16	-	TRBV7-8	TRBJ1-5	CASSLTGQGANQPQHF
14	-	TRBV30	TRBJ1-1	CAWSATDRRTEAFF
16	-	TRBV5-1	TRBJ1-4	CASSPGQTATNEKLFF
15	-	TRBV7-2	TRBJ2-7	CASSLVAGFDGEQYF
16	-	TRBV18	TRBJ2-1	CASSPPRGFSYNEQFF
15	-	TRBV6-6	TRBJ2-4	CASSPGQGAKNIQYF
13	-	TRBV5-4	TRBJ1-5	CASSQDSFQPQHF
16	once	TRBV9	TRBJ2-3	CASSVAYGLAGDTQYF
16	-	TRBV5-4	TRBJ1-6	CASSKAEGRTHSPLHF
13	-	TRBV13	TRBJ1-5	CASGRRGSQPQHF
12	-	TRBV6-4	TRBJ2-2	CASGGYAGELFF
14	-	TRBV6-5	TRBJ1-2	CASSYSRQQRSYTF
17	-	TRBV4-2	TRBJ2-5	CASSQAPAGGLQETQYF
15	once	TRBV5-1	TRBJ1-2	CASSPTTGDVGGYTF
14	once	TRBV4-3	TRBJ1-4	CASSQGLFNEKLFF
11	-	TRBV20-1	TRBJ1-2	CSAGVGYGYTF
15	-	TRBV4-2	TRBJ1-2	CASSQGDNSNYGYTF
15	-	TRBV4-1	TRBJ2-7	CASSQDPPGPYEQYF